These T cell receptor beta chains were read from a single sample in a study of blood T cell repertoires in COVID-19. The protocol was immunoSEQ multiplex PCR, while the TCRdb copy is restricted to in-frame clones and leaves out a portion. The sample lists about 83,000 clones, approximately 85% occurring once. The sample was peripheral blood. These receptor sequences come from a man aged 50 to 59 with active COVID-19. CDR3s include the opening cysteine and the closing phenylalanine or tryptophan. D genes are given only for firm matches. Rows give clone size only sometimes, using once, few, many, or a class for an expanded clone.

clone_size: -; d_call: TRBD2; cdr3_length: 11; j_call: TRBJ2-3; v_call: TRBV6-5; cdr3_nt: TGTGCCAGTCTCCGGGGGGGTACGCAGTATTTT; cdr3_aa: CASLRGGTQYF
clone_size: -; d_call: TRBD2; cdr3_length: 16; j_call: TRBJ2-3; v_call: TRBV5-8; cdr3_nt: TGTGCCAGCAGCTTTAGGGCGGGGGGGCCCACAGATACGCAGTATTTT; cdr3_aa: CASSFRAGGPTDTQYF
clone_size: -; d_call: -; cdr3_length: 15; j_call: TRBJ1-2; v_call: TRBV4-1; cdr3_nt: TGCGCCAGCAGCCAACCCCCCCGGGGGAGAGATGGCTACACCTTC; cdr3_aa: CASSQPPRGRDGYTF
clone_size: -; d_call: TRBD1; cdr3_length: 17; j_call: TRBJ1-2; v_call: TRBV4-3; cdr3_nt: TGCGCCAGCAGCCAAATTTTAGGTGGACAGGGGGTCTATGGCTACACCTTC; cdr3_aa: CASSQILGGQGVYGYTF
clone_size: -; d_call: -; cdr3_length: 15; j_call: TRBJ1-2; v_call: TRBV28; cdr3_nt: TGTGCCAGCAGCCTTCCGGGAGCTTTGAACTATGGCTACACCTTC; cdr3_aa: CASSLPGALNYGYTF
clone_size: -; d_call: -; cdr3_length: 13; j_call: TRBJ2-5; v_call: TRBV28; cdr3_nt: TGTGCCACCTTAGTCCCAGGCGGGGAGACCCAGTACTTC; cdr3_aa: CATLVPGGETQYF
clone_size: -; d_call: TRBD1; cdr3_length: 15; j_call: TRBJ2-7; v_call: TRBV7-9; cdr3_nt: TGTGCCAGCAGCTTAGAGACAGGGCCATCCTACGAGCAGTACTTC; cdr3_aa: CASSLETGPSYEQYF
clone_size: -; d_call: TRBD2; cdr3_length: 14; j_call: TRBJ2-1; v_call: TRBV19; cdr3_nt: TGTGCCAGTAGTTCACTAGCGGGAGGGAAGGAGCAGTTCTTC; cdr3_aa: CASSSLAGGKEQFF
clone_size: -; d_call: TRBD1; cdr3_length: 15; j_call: TRBJ2-6; v_call: TRBV6-5; cdr3_nt: TGTGCCAGCAGTTACTACAGGGGTGGGGCCAACGTCCTGACTTTC; cdr3_aa: CASSYYRGGANVLTF
clone_size: once; d_call: TRBD2; cdr3_length: 16; j_call: TRBJ2-1; v_call: TRBV18; cdr3_nt: TGTGCCAGCTCACCTTCAAAAGGTAGCGGGGCGGGTGAGCAGTTCTTC; cdr3_aa: CASSPSKGSGAGEQFF
clone_size: -; d_call: TRBD2; cdr3_length: 16; j_call: TRBJ2-5; v_call: TRBV3-1/TRBV3-2; cdr3_nt: TGTGCCAGCAGCCAAGGGGCTAGCGGGTTACAAGAGACCCAGTACTTC; cdr3_aa: CASSQGASGLQETQYF
clone_size: -; d_call: -; cdr3_length: 14; j_call: TRBJ2-3; v_call: TRBV5-1; cdr3_nt: TGCGCCAGCAGGAGGGACTCTAGCACAGATACGCAGTATTTT; cdr3_aa: CASRRDSSTDTQYF
clone_size: -; d_call: -; cdr3_length: 13; j_call: TRBJ1-1; v_call: TRBV6-6; cdr3_nt: TGTGCCAGCTCGTTGACAGAGAACACTGAAGCTTTCTTT; cdr3_aa: CASSLTENTEAFF
clone_size: -; d_call: TRBD1; cdr3_length: 16; j_call: TRBJ2-3; v_call: TRBV24-1; cdr3_nt: TGTGCCACCAGTGACACCGGGACAGGGCCCACAGATACGCAGTATTTT; cdr3_aa: CATSDTGTGPTDTQYF
clone_size: -; d_call: TRBD2; cdr3_length: 17; j_call: TRBJ2-3; v_call: TRBV14; cdr3_nt: TGTGCCAGCAGCCAAGATCGGCGACTAGCGGGGGGAGATACGCAGTATTTT; cdr3_aa: CASSQDRRLAGGDTQYF
clone_size: -; d_call: TRBD1; cdr3_length: 21; j_call: TRBJ1-4; v_call: TRBV3-1/TRBV3-2; cdr3_nt: TGTGCCAGCAGCCGCCACCAACCGGGACAGGGAGGTTTTGGGACTAATGAAAAACTGTTTTTT; cdr3_aa: CASSRHQPGQGGFGTNEKLFF
clone_size: -; d_call: -; cdr3_length: 15; j_call: TRBJ2-7; v_call: TRBV4-3; cdr3_nt: TGCGCCAGCAGCCAAGTAGGGGGGGCTGGCTACGAGCAGTACTTC; cdr3_aa: CASSQVGGAGYEQYF
clone_size: -; d_call: -; cdr3_length: 12; j_call: TRBJ1-1; v_call: TRBV3-1/TRBV3-2; cdr3_nt: TGTGCCAGCAATTCAGGGATGACTGAAGCTTTCTTT; cdr3_aa: CASNSGMTEAFF
clone_size: once; d_call: TRBD1; cdr3_length: 15; j_call: TRBJ2-3; v_call: TRBV15; cdr3_nt: TGTGCCACGCTTAATTGGGACAGGGGCACAGATACGCAGTATTTT; cdr3_aa: CATLNWDRGTDTQYF
clone_size: -; d_call: -; cdr3_length: 14; j_call: TRBJ1-2; v_call: TRBV7-9; cdr3_nt: TGTGCCAGCAGCTTACGGGGGGCCTCCTATGGCTACACCTTC; cdr3_aa: CASSLRGASYGYTF
clone_size: -; d_call: TRBD1; cdr3_length: 13; j_call: TRBJ1-5; v_call: TRBV7-2; cdr3_nt: TGTGCCAGCGGGGGACAGGGGAATCAGCCCCAGCATTTT; cdr3_aa: CASGGQGNQPQHF
clone_size: -; d_call: TRBD2; cdr3_length: 13; j_call: TRBJ2-1; v_call: TRBV5-4; cdr3_nt: TGTGCCAGCAGCTTGAGCGGGAGGGCTGAGCAGTTCTTC; cdr3_aa: CASSLSGRAEQFF
clone_size: -; d_call: -; cdr3_length: 17; j_call: TRBJ2-1; v_call: TRBV21-1; cdr3_nt: TGTGCCAGCAGCAAAACACGACTAGCGGGGGGGCAAAATGAGCAGTTCTTC; cdr3_aa: CASSKTRLAGGQNEQFF
clone_size: -; d_call: -; cdr3_length: 13; j_call: TRBJ1-1; v_call: TRBV3-1/TRBV3-2; cdr3_nt: TGTGCCAGCAGCCAAGATAAGGGGACTGAAGCTTTCTTT; cdr3_aa: CASSQDKGTEAFF